The T cell receptor (beta chain) described here comes from a study of control samples from healthy donors and cancer patients. Trimming cost V 6 bases and J 12 bases; bases outside gene matches: 5. Germline V gene sequence: CDR1 MNHEY, CDR2 SVGAGI. This CDR3 region has 12 residues. Produced via immunoSEQ multiplex PCR; TCRdb's table is partial and in-frame only. Of roughly 70,000 clones in the sample, nearly 85% were seen once. Source material: blood. This TCR was sampled from a man aged 45 to 65 in good health. The chain carries TRBV6-5 and TRBJ1-6, with 7 nucleotides matching TRBD1. CDR3 protein: CASRRQGKPLHF. DNA of the CDR3: TGTGCCAGCAGACGACAGGGAAAACCCCTCCACTTT.